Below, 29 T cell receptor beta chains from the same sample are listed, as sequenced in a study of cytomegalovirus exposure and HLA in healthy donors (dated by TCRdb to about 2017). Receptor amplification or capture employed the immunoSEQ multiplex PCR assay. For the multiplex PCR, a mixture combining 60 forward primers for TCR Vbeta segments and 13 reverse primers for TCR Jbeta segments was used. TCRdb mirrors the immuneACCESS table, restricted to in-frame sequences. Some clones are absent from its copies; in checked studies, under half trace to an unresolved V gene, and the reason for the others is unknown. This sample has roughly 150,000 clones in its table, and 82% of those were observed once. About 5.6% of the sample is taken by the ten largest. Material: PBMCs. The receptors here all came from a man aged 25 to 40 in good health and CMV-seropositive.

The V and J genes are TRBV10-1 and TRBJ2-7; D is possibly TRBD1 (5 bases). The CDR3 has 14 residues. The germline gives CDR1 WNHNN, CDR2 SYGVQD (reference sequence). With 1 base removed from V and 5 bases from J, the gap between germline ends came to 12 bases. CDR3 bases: TGCGCCAGCAGTGAGTTTAGGGGATCCCACGAGCAGTACTTC. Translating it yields CASSEFRGSHEQYF.

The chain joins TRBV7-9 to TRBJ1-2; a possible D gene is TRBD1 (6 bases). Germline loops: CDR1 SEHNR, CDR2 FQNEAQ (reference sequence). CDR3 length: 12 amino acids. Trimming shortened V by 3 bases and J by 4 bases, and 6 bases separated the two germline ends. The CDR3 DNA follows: TGTGCCAGCAGCTTGGACAGCTATGGCTACACCTTC. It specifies CASSLDSYGYTF.

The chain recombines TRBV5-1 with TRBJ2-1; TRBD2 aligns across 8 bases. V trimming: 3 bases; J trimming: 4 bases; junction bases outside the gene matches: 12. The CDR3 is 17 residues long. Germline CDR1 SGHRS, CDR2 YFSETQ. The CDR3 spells CASSSNPGGLAYNEQFF. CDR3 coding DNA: TGCGCCAGCAGCTCCAACCCCGGCGGACTAGCATACAATGAGCAGTTCTTC.

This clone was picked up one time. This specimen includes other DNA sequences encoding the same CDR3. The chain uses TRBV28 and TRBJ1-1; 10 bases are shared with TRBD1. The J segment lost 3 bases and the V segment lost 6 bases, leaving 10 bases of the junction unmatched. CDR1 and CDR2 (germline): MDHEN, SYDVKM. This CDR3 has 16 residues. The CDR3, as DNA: TGTGCCAGCAGCTCCCCTCGCGGGACAGGGGACACTGAAGCTTTCTTT. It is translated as CASSSPRGTGDTEAFF.

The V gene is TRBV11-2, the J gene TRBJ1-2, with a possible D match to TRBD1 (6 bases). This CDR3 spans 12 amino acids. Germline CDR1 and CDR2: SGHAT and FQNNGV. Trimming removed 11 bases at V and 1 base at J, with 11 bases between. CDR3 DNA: TGTGCCGGGGGGGGCCTTAACTATGGCTACACCTTC. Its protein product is CAGGGLNYGYTF.

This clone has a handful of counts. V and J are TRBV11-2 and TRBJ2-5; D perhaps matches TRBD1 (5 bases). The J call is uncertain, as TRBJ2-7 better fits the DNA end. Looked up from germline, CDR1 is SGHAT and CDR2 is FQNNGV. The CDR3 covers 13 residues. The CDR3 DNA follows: TGTGCCAGCAGCTTCCGACAGTACTACGAGCAGTACTTC. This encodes CASSFRQYYEQYF.

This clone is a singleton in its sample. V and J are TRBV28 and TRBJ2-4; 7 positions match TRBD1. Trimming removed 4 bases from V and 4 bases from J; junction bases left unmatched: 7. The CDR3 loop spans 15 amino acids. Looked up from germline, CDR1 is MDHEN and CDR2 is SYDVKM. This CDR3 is CASSSTGTAKNIQYF. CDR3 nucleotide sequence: TGTGCCAGCAGTTCAACCGGGACAGCGAAAAACATTCAGTACTTC.

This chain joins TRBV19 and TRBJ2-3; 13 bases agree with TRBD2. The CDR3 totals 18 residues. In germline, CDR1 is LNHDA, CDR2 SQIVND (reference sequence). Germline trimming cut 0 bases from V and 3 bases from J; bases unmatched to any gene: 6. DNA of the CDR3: TGTGCCAGTAGTATAGATAAAGGACTAGCGGGAGCTACAGATACGCAGTATTTT. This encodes CASSIDKGLAGATDTQYF.

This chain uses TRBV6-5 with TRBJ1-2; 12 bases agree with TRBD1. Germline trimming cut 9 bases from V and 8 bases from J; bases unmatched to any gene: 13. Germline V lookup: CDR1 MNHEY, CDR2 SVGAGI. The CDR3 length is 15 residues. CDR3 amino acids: CASSRPGQGALGYTF. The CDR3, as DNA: TGTGCCAGTAGCCGACCGGGACAGGGGGCTCTGGGCTACACCTTC.

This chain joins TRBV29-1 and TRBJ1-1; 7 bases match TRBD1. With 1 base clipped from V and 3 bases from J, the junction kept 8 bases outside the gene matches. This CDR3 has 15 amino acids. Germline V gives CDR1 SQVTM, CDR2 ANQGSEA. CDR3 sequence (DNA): TGCAGCGTTGAAGGGGCCAGGGGGTGGGACACTGAAGCTTTCTTT. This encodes CSVEGARGWDTEAFF. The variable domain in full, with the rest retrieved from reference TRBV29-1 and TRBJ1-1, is SAVISQKPSRDICQRGTSLTIQCQVDSQVTMMFWYRQQPGQSLTLIATANQGSEATYESGFVIDKFPISRPNLTFSTLTVSNMSPEDSSIYLCSVEGARGWDTEAFFGQGTRLTVV.

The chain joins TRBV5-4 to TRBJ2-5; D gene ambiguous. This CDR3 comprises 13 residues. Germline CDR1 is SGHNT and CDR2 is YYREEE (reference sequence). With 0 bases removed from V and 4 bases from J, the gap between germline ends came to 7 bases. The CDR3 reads CASSLALLETQYF. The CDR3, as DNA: TGTGCCAGCAGCTTGGCTTTGTTAGAGACCCAGTACTTC.

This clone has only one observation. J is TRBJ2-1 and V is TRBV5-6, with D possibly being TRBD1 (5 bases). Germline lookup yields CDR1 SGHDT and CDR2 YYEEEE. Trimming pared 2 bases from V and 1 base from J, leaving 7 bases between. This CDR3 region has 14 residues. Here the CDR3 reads CASSFTGSYNEQFF. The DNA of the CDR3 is TGTGCCAGCAGCTTCACAGGTTCCTACAATGAGCAGTTCTTC.

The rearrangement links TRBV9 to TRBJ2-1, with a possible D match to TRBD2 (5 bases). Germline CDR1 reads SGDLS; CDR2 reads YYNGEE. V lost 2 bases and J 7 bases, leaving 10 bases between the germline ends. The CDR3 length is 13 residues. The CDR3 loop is CASSVGNRNEQFF. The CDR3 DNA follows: TGTGCCAGCAGCGTCGGGAATAGGAATGAGCAGTTCTTC.

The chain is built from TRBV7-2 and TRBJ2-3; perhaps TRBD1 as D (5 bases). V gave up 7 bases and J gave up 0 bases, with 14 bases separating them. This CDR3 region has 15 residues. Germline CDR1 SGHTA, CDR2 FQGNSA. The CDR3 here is CASISGRLSTDTQYF. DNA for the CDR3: TGTGCCAGCATATCAGGGCGACTTAGCACAGATACGCAGTATTTT.

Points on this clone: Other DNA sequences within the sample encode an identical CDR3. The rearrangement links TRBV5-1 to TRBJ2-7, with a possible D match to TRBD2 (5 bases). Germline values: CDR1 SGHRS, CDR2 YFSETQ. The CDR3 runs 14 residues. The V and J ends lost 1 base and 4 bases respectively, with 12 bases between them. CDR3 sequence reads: CASSLWTAGYEQYF. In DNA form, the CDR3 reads TGCGCCAGCAGCTTGTGGACTGCCGGGTACGAGCAGTACTTC.

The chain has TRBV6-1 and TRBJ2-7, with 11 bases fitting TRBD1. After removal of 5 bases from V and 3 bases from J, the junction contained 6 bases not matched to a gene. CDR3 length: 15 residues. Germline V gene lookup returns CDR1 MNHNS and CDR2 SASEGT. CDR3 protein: CASSMGTGGYYEQYF. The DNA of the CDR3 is TGTGCCAGCAGTATGGGGACAGGGGGTTACTACGAGCAGTACTTC.

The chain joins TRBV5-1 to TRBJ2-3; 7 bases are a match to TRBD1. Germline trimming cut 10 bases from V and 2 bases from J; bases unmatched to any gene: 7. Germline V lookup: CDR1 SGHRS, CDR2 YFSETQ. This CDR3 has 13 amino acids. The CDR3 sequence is CACRQGPTDTQYF. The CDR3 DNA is TGCGCCTGTCGACAGGGACCCACAGATACGCAGTATTTT.

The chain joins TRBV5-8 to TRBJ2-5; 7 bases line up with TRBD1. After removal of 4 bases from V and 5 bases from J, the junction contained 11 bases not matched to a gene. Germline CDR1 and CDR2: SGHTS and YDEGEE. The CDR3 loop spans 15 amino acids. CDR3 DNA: TGTGCCAGCAGCGGGGGCAACAGGGGCAGGGAGACCCAGTACTTC. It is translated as CASSGGNRGRETQYF.

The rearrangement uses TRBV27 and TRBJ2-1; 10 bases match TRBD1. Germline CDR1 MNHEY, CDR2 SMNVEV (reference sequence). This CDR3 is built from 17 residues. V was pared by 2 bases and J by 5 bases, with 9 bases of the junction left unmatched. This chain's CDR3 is CASSLLSGTGANNEQFF. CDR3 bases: TGTGCCAGCAGTTTACTGTCCGGGACAGGGGCAAACAATGAGCAGTTCTTC.

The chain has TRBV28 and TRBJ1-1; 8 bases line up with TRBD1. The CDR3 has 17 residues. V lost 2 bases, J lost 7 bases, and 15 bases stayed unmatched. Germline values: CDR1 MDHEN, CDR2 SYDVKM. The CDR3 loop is CASSLGTGAAPYGEAFF. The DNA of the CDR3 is TGTGCCAGCAGTTTAGGGACAGGTGCCGCCCCGTATGGTGAAGCTTTCTTT.

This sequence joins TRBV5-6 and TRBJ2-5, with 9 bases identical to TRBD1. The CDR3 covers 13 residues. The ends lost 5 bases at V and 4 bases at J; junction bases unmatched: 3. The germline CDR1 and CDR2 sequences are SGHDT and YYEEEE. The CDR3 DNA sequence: TGTGCCAGCAGTACAGGGGGCTCAGAGACCCAGTACTTC. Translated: CASSTGGSETQYF.

The chain's CDR3 is CASSEGTGNYGYTF. The CDR3 DNA follows: TGCGCCAGCAGCGAAGGGACAGGGAACTATGGCTACACCTTC. The chain combines TRBV5-1 with TRBJ1-2, with 9 bases that match TRBD1. There are 14 residues in the CDR3. After removal of 4 bases from V and 2 bases from J, the junction contained 3 bases not matched to a gene. Germline V CDR1 and CDR2: SGHRS, YFSETQ.

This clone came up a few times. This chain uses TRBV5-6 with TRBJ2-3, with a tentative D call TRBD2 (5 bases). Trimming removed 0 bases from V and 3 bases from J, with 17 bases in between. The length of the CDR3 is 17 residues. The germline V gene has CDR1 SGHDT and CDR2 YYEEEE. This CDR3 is CASSLALSGPGTDTQYF. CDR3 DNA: TGTGCCAGCAGCTTGGCCTTGAGCGGACCCGGGACAGATACGCAGTATTTT.

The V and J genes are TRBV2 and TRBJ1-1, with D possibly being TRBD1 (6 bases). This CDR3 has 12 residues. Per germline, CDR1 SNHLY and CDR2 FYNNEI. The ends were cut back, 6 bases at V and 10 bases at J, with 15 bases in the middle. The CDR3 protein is CASRDSLVGAFF. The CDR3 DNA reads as TGTGCCAGCAGGGACAGTCTAGTCGGAGCTTTCTTT.

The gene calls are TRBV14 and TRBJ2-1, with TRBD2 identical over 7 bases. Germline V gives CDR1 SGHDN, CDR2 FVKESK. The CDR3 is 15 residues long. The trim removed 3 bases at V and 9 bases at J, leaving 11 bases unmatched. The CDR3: CASSQVSGGRGEQFF. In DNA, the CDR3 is TGTGCCAGCAGCCAGGTCTCGGGGGGAAGGGGTGAGCAGTTCTTC.

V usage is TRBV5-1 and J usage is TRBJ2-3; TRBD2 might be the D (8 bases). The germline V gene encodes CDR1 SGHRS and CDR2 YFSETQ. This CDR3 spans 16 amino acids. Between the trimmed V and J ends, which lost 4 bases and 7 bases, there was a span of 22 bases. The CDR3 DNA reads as TGCGCCAGCAGCCCAGGGGGAGCGGGGGAGTCCCATACGCAGTATTTT. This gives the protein CASSPGGAGESHTQYF. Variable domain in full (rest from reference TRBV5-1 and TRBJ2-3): KAGVTQTPRYLIKTRGQQVTLSCSPISGHRSVSWYQQTPGQGLQFLFEYFSETQRNKGNFPGRFSGRQFSNSRSEMNVSTLELGDSALYLCASSPGGAGESHTQYFGPGTRLTVL.

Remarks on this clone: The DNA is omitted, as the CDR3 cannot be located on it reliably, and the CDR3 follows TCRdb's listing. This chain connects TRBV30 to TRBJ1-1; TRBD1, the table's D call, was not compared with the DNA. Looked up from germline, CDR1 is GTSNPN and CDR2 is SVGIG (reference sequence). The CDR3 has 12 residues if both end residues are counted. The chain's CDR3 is CAWGAGTGNRIF.

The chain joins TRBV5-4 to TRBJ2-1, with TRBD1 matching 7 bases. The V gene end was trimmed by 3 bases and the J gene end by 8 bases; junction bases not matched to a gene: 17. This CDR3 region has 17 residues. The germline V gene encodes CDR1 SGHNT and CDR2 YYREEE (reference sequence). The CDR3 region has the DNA TGTGCCAGCAGCTCAAGACTTCTACAGGGGAATATAGATGAGCAGTTCTTC. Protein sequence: CASSSRLLQGNIDEQFF.

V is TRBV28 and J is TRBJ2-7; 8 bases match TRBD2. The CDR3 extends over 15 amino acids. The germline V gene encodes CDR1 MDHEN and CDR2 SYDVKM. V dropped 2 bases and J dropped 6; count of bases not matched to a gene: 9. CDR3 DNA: TGTGCCAGCAGTTTAGAGGTAGCGGGACCCCTCGAGCAGTACTTC. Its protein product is CASSLEVAGPLEQYF. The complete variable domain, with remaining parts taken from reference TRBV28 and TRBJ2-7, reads DVKVTQSSRYLVKRTGEKVFLECVQDMDHENMFWYRQDPGLGLRLIYFSYDVKMKEKGDIPEGYSVSREKKERFSLILESASTNQTSMYLCASSLEVAGPLEQYFGPGTRLTVT.